Sequencing of this TCR beta chain was carried out in a study of metastatic and nonmetastatic thyroid tumors. The sample holds many counts of this clone. Among the patients, none had received any treatment before thyroid surgery. From germline, CDR1 is MNHEY and CDR2 SVGEGT. The CDR3 contains 13 residues. The ends were cut back, 2 bases at V and 5 bases at J, with 9 bases in the middle. MiXCR reprocessed the PCR reads for TCRdb. This table has 15,000 to 20,000 clones, around 13% appearing once. Sequencing was done on a sample of tumor tissue. The TCR originated in a female donor with papillary thyroid cancer or a benign thyroid nodule (not recorded which). Some clones in this sample may be carry-over from other donors' samples. The chain carries TRBV6-2 or TRBV6-3 and TRBJ1-1; D ambiguous. The CDR3 DNA sequence: TGTGCCAGCAGTTACATGGGAGAAACTGAAGCTTTCTTT. Translated, it gives CASSYMGETEAFF.